The clone carrying this TCR beta chain was seen more than once but under ten times. Its antigen is not known. This sample is drawn from a study of T cells in Graves' hyperthyroidism and ophthalmopathy. The source material, RNA transcripts, was used to amplify TCR beta CDR3 regions. With the HTBI primer set, the TCR CDR3 went through a first round of RT-PCR. TCRdb re-analysed the multiplex PCR reads in MiXCR, keeping a single row per CDR3 protein. The sample has 370,000 or so distinct CDR3 sequences, roughly 12% seen once. Study-level findings and limits: Onset of ophthalmopathy came a median approximately 6.5 months after the model predicted it.

Material for sequencing was blood. The TCR sequence derives from a man under 40 with Graves' hyperthyroidism that later progressed to Graves' ophthalmopathy.

The CDR3 spells CASSPTTGPYEQYF. For the CDR3, the DNA is TGCGCCAGCAGCCCAACTACAGGTCCCTACGAGCAGTACTTC. The rearrangement uses TRBV4-1 and TRBJ2-7, with D possibly being TRBD1 (5 bases). The CDR3 has 14 residues. CDR1 is MGHRA, CDR2 YSYEKL, per germline. Trimming took off 4 bases at V and 2 bases at J, with 12 bases between the two ends.